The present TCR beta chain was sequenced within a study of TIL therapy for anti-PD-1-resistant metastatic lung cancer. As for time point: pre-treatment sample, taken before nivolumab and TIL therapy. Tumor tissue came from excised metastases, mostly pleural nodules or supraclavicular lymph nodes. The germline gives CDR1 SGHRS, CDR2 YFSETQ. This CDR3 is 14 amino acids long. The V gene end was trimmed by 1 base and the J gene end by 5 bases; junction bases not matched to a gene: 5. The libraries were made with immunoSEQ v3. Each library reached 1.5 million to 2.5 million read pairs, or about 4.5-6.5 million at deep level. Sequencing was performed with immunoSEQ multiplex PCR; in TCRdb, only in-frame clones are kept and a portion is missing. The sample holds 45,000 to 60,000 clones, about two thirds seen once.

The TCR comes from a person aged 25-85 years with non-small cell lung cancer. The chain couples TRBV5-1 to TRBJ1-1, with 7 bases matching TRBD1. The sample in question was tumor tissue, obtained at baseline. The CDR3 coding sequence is TGCGCCAGCAGCTTGTTCGGCAGGGGGACTGAAGCTTTCTTT. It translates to CASSLFGRGTEAFF.